This T cell receptor beta chain comes out of a study of blood T cell repertoires in COVID-19. The assay was immunoSEQ multiplex PCR, and TCRdb's table has in-frame clones only and misses some. The sample records 190,000 or so clones, around four fifths being singletons. The CDR3 contains 15 residues. CDR1 is SQVTM and CDR2 is ANQGSEA in the germline V gene. V gave up 5 bases and J gave up 3 bases; unmatched junction bases: 6. The sequenced sample consisted of peripheral blood. The J gene is TRBJ2-7, the V gene TRBV29-1; 14 bases align to TRBD2. The receptor was isolated from a man aged 55-75 years with COVID-19, enrolled during active disease. CDR3 DNA sequence: TGCAGCGTTTTCTCCGGGACTAGCGGGAGCTACGAGCAGTACTTC. This encodes CSVFSGTSGSYEQYF.